This T cell receptor (beta chain) was retrieved from a study of control samples from healthy donors and cancer patients. V shed 3 bases and J shed 2 bases, with 8 bases lying between them. Germline lookup yields CDR1 MNHEY and CDR2 SVGAGI. The CDR3 is 14 residues long. Repertoires were generated with immunoSEQ multiplex PCR, while TCRdb's copy carries only in-frame clones and drops some. This table has about 170,000 clones, approximately 92% appearing once. Sample: blood. This rearrangement joins TRBV6-5 to TRBJ2-1, with TRBD2 as a possible D gene (6 bases). The TCR comes from a woman aged 60 to 75 in good health. This chain's CDR3 is CASSYSGAYNEQFF. CDR3 coding DNA: TGTGCCAGCAGTTATTCGGGGGCCTACAATGAGCAGTTCTTC.